This TCR beta chain was documented in a study of cytotoxic CD8 clonotypes in ibrutinib-treated CLL. General study points: Clonality correlated strongly with circulating CD8+ T cells and exceeded age-matched healthy donors at baseline. Clonality, elevated at ibrutinib response, dropped back toward baseline at progression. A difference in sampling times existed between sustained-remission and progressing patients. Shared public clonotypes were rare, and on treatment they either got smaller or stayed the same.

Method: immunoSEQ multiplex PCR; TCRdb's copy keeps in-frame clones and lacks some. The repertoire holds 200,000 or so clones, with roughly 79% as singletons. Details on this clone: The antigen remains undetermined.

This TCR was recovered from a human donor with chronic lymphocytic leukemia. Source: PBMCs, taken after 12 months of ibrutinib treatment.

In DNA form, the CDR3 reads TGTGCCAGCAGCTTCCCTGGAAACACCATATATTTT. Translation: CASSFPGNTIYF. The chain recombines TRBV5-6 with TRBJ1-3; D ambiguous. Trimming took off 2 bases at V and 2 bases at J, with 2 bases between the two ends. The CDR3 is 12 residues long. Germline V gene lookup returns CDR1 SGHDT and CDR2 YYEEEE.